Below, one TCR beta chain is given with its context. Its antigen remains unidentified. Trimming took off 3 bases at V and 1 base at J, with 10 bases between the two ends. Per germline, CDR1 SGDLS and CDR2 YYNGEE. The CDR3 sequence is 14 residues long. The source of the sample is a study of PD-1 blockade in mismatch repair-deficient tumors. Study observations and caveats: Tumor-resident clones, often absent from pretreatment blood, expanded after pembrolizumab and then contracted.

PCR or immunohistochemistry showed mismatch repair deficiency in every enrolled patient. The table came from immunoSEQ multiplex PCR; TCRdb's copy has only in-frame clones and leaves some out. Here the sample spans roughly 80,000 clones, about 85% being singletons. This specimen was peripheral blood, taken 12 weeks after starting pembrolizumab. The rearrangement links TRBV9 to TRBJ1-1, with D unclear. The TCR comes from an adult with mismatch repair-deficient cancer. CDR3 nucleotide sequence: TGTGCCAGCAGCGGCAAAAGGGAGAACACTGAAGCTTTCTTT. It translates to CASSGKRENTEAFF.